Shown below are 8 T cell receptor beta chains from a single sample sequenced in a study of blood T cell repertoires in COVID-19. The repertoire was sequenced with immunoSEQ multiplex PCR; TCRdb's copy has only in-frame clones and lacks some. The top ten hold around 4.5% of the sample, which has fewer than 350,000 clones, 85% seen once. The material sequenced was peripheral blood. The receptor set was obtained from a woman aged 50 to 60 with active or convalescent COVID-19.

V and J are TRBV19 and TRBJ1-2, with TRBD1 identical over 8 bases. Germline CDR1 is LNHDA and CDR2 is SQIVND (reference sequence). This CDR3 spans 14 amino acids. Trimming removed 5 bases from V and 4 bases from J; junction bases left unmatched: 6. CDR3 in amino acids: CASSPSTGGYGYTF. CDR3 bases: TGTGCCAGTAGTCCGTCCACAGGGGGCTATGGCTACACCTTC.

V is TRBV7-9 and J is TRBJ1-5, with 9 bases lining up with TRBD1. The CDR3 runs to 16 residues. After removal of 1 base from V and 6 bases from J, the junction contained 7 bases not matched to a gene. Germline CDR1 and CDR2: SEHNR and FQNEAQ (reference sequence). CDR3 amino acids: CASSLGTGEGPQPQHF. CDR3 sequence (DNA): TGTGCCAGCAGCTTAGGGACAGGGGAGGGCCCTCAGCCCCAGCATTTT.

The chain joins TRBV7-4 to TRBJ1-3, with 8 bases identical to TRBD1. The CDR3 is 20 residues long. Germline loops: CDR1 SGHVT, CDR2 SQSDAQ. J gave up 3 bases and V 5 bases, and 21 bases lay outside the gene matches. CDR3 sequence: CASSTSNPDRAKSCGNTIYF. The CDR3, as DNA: TGTGCCAGCAGCACCTCGAACCCGGACAGGGCCAAATCTTGTGGAAACACCATATATTTT.

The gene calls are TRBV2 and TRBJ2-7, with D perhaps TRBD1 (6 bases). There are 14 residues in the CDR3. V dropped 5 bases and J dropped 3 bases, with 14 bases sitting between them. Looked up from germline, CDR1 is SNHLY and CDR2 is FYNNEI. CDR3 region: CASSFGTHIYEQYF. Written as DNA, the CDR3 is TGTGCCAGCAGTTTTGGGACACACATCTACGAGCAGTACTTC.

The CDR3 DNA follows: TGTGCCAGCTCACCACGGTGGACGGACAACGGCTACACCTTC. Its translation: CASSPRWTDNGYTF. The V and J genes are TRBV18 and TRBJ1-2, with D tentatively TRBD1 (5 bases). V was pared by 1 base and J by 8 bases, with 14 bases between. The CDR3 runs 14 residues. Germline-derived CDR1 and CDR2 are KGHSH and LQKENI.

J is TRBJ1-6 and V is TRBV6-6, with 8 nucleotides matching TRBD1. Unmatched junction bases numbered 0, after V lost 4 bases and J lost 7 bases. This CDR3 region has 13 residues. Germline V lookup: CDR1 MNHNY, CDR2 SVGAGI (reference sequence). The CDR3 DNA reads TGTGCCAGCAGTTGGACAGGGAATTCACCCCTCCACTTT. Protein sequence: CASSWTGNSPLHF.

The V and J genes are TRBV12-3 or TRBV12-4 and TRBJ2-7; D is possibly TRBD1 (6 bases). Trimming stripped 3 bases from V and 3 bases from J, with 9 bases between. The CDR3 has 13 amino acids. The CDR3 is CASSLTGNYEQYF. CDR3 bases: TGTGCCAGCAGTTTGACAGGAAACTACGAGCAGTACTTC.

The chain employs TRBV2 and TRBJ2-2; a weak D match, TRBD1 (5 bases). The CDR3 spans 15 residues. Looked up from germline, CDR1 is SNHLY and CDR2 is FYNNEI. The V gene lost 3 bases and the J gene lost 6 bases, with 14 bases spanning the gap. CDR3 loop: CASSEWAGHAGELFF. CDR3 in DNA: TGTGCCAGCAGTGAGTGGGCAGGGCATGCCGGGGAGCTGTTTTTT.